The rows below give T cell receptor beta chains drawn from one sample of a study of vaccination and CD4 T cells after COVID-19. Each CDR3 protein is one row after TCRdb ran MiXCR on the PCR reads. This table holds under 15,000 distinct CDR3 sequences, about 61% found once. Their antigens remain unidentified. Sequenced material: CD4+ T cells from blood, cultured in vitro. Source of these receptors: a human donor who had recovered from COVID-19. CDR3s include the opening cysteine and the closing phenylalanine or tryptophan. A D gene is named only where the DNA matches it firmly. Clone size appears in some rows only: once, few, many, or a class for an expanded clone.

v_call	d_call	clone_size	j_call	cdr3_nt	cdr3_aa
TRBV7-9	.	.	TRBJ2-3	TGTGCCAGCAGCTTACGGTCCACCACAGATACGCAGTATTTT	CASSLRSTTDTQYF
TRBV12-3/TRBV12-4	.	.	TRBJ2-3	TGTGCCAGCAGCCTCTCCCAAACTAGCACAGATACGCAGTATTTT	CASSLSQTSTDTQYF
TRBV19	.	.	TRBJ1-4	TGTGCCAGTAGTACGGGGGACACCCTACTGTTTTTT	CASSTGDTLLFF
TRBV6-1	.	medium-sized	TRBJ2-3	TGTGCCAGCAGTGTACGCACAGATACGCAGTATTTT	CASSVRTDTQYF
TRBV5-1	TRBD2	.	TRBJ2-3	TGCGCCAGCAGCTTGACTAGCGGGGGTACAGATACGCAGTATTTT	CASSLTSGGTDTQYF
TRBV19	.	medium-sized	TRBJ1-5	TGTGCCAGTAGTCCTCCGGGGTCGGGGAAGCCCCAGCATTTT	CASSPPGSGKPQHF
TRBV21-1	.	.	TRBJ1-1	TGTGCCAGCAGCAAACACATTGAAGCTTTCTTT	CASSKHIEAFF
TRBV2	.	few	TRBJ2-3	TGTGCCAGCTGGGGGCTAGCGGTGAAGGGAGCAGATACGCAGTATTTT	CASWGLAVKGADTQYF
TRBV6-1	.	few	TRBJ1-5	TGTGCCAGCGGGGGAGGGGAAAGCAATCAGCCCCAGCATTTT	CASGGGESNQPQHF
TRBV7-2	.	few	TRBJ1-3	TGTGCCAGCAGCTTGGACGGTTTCTCTGGAAACACCATATATTTT	CASSLDGFSGNTIYF
TRBV24-1	.	.	TRBJ2-2	TGTGCCACCAGTGATTCGCCTCCGAGCGCGAGGACCGGGGAGCTGTTTTTT	CATSDSPPSARTGELFF
TRBV18	.	.	TRBJ2-7	TGTGCCAGCTCCCCGGGGACGGAAACCTACGAGCAGTACTTC	CASSPGTETYEQYF
TRBV7-9	.	.	TRBJ2-7	TGTGCCAGCAGCTTAGATCGGGTCGTGCAGTACTTC	CASSLDRVVQYF
TRBV20-1	.	.	TRBJ1-1	TGCAGTGCTAGACGAGACGGCAGGGACACTGAAGCTTTCTTT	CSARRDGRDTEAFF
TRBV6-1	.	once	TRBJ2-3	TGTGCCAGCAGCCTAGGGGTGTCAGATACGCAGTATTTT	CASSLGVSDTQYF
TRBV6-1	.	.	TRBJ1-1	TGTGCCAGCAGGCGGAATACAGGGATTAACACTGAAGCTTTCTTT	CASRRNTGINTEAFF
TRBV5-4	.	medium-sized	TRBJ1-5	TGTGCCAGCAGCTCCAACGCCTGGGGGGGCCGCGACTATCAGCCCCAGCATTTT	CASSSNAWGGRDYQPQHF
TRBV28	.	.	TRBJ1-4	TGTGCCAGCAGTCGGCCTAATGAAAAACTGTTTTTT	CASSRPNEKLFF